The source of this TCR beta chain is a study of T cell repertoires in cytomegalovirus infection. Study-wide context: Both CMV infection and a matching HLA type were indicated by public TCR beta signatures. Study-wide results and limits: CMV-specific TCR beta clonotypes restricted by HLA-C dominated the ex vivo response. Summed frequency of public TCR beta families distinguished CMV carriers with the relevant HLA.

TCRdb itself ran the reads through MiXCR, one entry per CDR3 protein. The sample yields around 450,000 distinct CDR3 sequences, about 11% seen once. Germline V gene sequence: CDR1 SGHRS, CDR2 YFSETQ. The CDR3 consists of 16 residues. Trimming removed 1 base at V and 3 bases at J, with 16 bases between. This clonotype was counted only a few times. Antigen specificity is unknown. Material for sequencing was PBMCs. The clonotype was recovered from a human donor in good health (CMV status not recorded). Some clones in this sample may be carry-over from other donors' samples. The chain couples TRBV5-1 to TRBJ1-1; D unresolved. The CDR3 nucleotides read TGCGCCAGCAGCTTGTTCGCAGGCGCCTCCGACACTGAAGCTTTCTTT. This codes for CASSLFAGASDTEAFF. Drawing the rest from reference TRBV5-1 and TRBJ1-1, the complete variable domain is KAGVTQTPRYLIKTRGQQVTLSCSPISGHRSVSWYQQTPGQGLQFLFEYFSETQRNKGNFPGRFSGRQFSNSRSEMNVSTLELGDSALYLCASSLFAGASDTEAFFGQGTRLTVV.